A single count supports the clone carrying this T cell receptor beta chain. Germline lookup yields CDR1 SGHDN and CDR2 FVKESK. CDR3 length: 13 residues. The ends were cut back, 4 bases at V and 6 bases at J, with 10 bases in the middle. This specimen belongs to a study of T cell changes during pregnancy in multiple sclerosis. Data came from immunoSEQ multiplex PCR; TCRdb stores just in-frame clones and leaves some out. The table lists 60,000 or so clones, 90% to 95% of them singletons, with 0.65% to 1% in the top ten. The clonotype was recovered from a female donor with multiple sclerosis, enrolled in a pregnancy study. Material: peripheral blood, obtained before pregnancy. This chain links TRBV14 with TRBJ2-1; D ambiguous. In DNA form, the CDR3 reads TGTGCCAGCAGCCCTGAACCGGGCAATGAGCAGTTCTTC. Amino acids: CASSPEPGNEQFF.